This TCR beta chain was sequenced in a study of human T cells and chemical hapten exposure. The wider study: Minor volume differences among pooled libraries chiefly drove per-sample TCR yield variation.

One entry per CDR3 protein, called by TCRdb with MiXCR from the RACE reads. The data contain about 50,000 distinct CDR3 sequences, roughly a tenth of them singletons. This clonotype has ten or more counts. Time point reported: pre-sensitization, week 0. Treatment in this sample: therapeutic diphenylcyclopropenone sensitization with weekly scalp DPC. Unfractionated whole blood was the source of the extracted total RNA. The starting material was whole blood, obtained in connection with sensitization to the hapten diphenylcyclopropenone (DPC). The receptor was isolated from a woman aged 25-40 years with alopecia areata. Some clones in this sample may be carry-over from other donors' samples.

The CDR3, as DNA: TGCAGCGTTGTGGACAGGGGGTATGGCTACACCTTC. Translated, it gives CSVVDRGYGYTF. V gene TRBV29-1 combines with J gene TRBJ1-2, with 10 bases aligning to TRBD1. Germline CDR1 is SQVTM and CDR2 is ANQGSEA. The CDR3 has 12 residues. With 4 bases clipped from V and 5 bases from J, the junction kept 1 base outside the gene matches.